This record covers a single T cell receptor beta chain. In germline, CDR1 is MDHEN, CDR2 SYDVKM. This CDR3 is built from 14 residues. V lost 7 bases to trimming and J lost 1 base, with 13 bases between them. Per the study methods: Scientists estimated how many nucleated cells there were by amplifying reference gene primers. Profiled with immunoSEQ multiplex PCR; TCRdb holds only in-frame clones, not every one. That table supplies the V and J calls and clone size; D and trimming were determined from the DNA. This sample has 200,000 to 250,000 clones, with roughly 80% found just once. The data belong to a study of blood T cell repertoires in COVID-19. As for the study in general: From the United States, Italy and Spain came samples of acute and convalescent COVID-19. The cDNA or gDNA used as material had been derived from T cells, B-cell-depleted T cells, or PBMCs.

This rearrangement joins TRBV28 to TRBJ1-1; D is perhaps TRBD1 (5 bases). The receptor comes from a woman aged 25 to 39 who had recovered from COVID-19. Sequencing was carried out using peripheral blood. CDR3: CASIAEGRNTEAFF. For the CDR3, the DNA is TGTGCCAGCATAGCGGAGGGGCGGAACACTGAAGCTTTCTTT.